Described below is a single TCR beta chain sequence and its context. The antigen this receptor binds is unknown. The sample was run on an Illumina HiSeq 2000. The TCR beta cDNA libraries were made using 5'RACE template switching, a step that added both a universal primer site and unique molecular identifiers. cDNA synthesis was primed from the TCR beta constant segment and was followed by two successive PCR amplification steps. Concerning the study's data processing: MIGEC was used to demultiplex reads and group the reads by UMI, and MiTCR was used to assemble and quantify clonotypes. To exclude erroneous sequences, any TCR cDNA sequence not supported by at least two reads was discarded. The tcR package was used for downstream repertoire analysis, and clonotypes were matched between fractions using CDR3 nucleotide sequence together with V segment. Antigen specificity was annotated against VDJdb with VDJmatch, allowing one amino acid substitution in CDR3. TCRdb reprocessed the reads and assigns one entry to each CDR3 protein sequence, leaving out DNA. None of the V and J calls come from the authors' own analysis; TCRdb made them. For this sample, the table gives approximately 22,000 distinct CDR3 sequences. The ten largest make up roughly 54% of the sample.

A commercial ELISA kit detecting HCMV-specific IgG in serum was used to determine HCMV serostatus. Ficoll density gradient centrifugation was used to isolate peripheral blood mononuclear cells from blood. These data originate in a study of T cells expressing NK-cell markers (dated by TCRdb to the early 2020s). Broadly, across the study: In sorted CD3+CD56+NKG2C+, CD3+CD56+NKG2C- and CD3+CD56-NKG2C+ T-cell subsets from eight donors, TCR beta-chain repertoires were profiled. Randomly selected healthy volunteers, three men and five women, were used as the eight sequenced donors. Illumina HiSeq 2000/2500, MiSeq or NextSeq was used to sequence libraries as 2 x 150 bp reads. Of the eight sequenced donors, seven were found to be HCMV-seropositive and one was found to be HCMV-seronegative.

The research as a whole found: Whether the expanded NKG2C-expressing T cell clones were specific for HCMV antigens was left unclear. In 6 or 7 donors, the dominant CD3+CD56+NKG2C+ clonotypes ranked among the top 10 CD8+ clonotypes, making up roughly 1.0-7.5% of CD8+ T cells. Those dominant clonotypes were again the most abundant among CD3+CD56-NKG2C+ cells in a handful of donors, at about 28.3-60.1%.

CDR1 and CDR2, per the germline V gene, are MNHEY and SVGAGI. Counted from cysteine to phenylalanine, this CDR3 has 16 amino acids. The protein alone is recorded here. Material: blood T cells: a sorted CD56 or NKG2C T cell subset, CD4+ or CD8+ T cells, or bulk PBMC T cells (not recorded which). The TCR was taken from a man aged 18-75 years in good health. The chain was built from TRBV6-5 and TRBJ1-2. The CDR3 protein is CASSYSTFPRAKGYTF.